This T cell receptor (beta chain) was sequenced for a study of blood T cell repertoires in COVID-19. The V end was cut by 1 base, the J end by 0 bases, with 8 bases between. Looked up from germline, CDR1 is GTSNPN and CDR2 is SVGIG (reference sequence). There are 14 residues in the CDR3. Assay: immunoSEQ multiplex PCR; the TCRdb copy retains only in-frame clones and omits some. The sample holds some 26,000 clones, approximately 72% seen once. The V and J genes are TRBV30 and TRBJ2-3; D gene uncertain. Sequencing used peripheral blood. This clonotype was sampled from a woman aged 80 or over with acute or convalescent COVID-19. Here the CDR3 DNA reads TGTGCCTGGAGTGAGTTAGTGAGCACAGATACGCAGTATTTT. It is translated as CAWSELVSTDTQYF.